This T cell receptor beta chain was sequenced during a study of regulatory T cells in long-lasting Graves disease. Time point reported: newly diagnosed GD, antithyroid drugs for less than 3 months. Researchers made the TCR library from RNA that was extracted from PBMCs. Graves' disease diagnoses used American Thyroid Association guidelines. To make TCR beta libraries, researchers used iRepertoire HTBI primers and Arm-PCR of CDR3 regions. TCRdb fed the multiplex PCR reads into MiXCR, producing one record per CDR3 protein. The sample has approximately 560,000 distinct CDR3 sequences; 16% are singletons. CDR1 is SGHDN, CDR2 FVKESK, per germline. The CDR3 has 16 amino acids. Losses at the gene ends were 1 base for V and 5 bases for J; bases not matched to a gene: 6. These data were likewise used in another study, on T cells in Graves' hyperthyroidism and ophthalmopathy.

Sequencing was performed on peripheral blood mononuclear cells (PBMCs), taken at new diagnosis, from a patient treated with antithyroid drugs. The sequence came from a man between 18 and 35 years old with Graves disease. V and J are TRBV14 and TRBJ2-5; 11 nucleotides match TRBD1. The CDR3 reads CASSQAGTGGWETQYF. As DNA, the CDR3 is TGTGCCAGCAGCCAAGCCGGGACAGGGGGTTGGGAGACCCAGTACTTC.